This T cell receptor beta chain was captured by sequencing in a study of CD8 T cells in Susac syndrome. CDR3 length: 15 residues. Per germline, CDR1 LNHDA and CDR2 SQIVND (reference sequence). Trimming took off 7 bases at V and 1 base at J, with 16 bases between the two ends. Random hexamers served to reverse transcribe about 0.5 to 1 ug RNA. TCRdb re-called the immunoSEQ multiplex PCR reads with MiXCR, one entry per CDR3 protein. The sample lists 150,000 to 160,000 distinct CDR3 sequences, roughly 94% occurring once. The chain has TRBV19 and TRBJ1-2; the D is unclear. Sequencing was done on a sample of CD8+ T cells from PBMCs. This TCR came from a human donor with multiple sclerosis. CDR3 loop: CASNPGRSNNYGYTF. As DNA, the CDR3 is TGTGCCAGTAACCCCGGGAGGAGCAATAACTATGGCTACACCTTC.